This TCR beta chain was observed in a study of monozygotic twins with inflammatory bowel disease. This CDR3 has 12 residues. Germline CDR1 and CDR2: LGHNA and YNFKEQ. Findings of the study overall: IBD patients shared fewer clonotypes with others than healthy twins, especially with disease activity.

Unsorted whole blood yielded the total RNA, with T cells left unselected. Details on this clonotype: The antigen is unknown.

Molecular identifiers with 6-nucleotide sample barcodes were added during cDNA synthesis via template switching. After re-calling the 5' RACE reads, TCRdb lists one entry per CDR3 protein, DNA absent. The specimen's table records about 440,000 distinct CDR3 sequences. Sequencing used blood. This clonotype originated in a human donor with ulcerative colitis or Crohn's disease, or a healthy co-twin of an affected twin (not recorded which). The chain couples TRBV4-2 to TRBJ1-1. CDR3 region: CASSQGYTEAFF.